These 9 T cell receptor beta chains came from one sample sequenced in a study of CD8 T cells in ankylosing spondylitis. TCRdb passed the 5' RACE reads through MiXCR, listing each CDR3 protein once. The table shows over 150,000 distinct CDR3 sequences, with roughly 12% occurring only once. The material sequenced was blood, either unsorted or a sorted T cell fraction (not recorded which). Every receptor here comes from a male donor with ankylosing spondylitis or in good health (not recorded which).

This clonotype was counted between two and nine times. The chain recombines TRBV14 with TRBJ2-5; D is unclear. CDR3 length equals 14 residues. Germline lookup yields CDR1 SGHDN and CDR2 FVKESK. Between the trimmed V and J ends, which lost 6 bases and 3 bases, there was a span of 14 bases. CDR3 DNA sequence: TGTGCCAGCAGAAGGAGTCTTGGGGAAGAGACCCAGTACTTC. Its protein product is CASRRSLGEETQYF.

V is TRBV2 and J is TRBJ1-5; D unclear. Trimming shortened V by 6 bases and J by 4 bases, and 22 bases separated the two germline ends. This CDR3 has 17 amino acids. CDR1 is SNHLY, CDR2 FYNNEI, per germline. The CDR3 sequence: CASRSRGRRRSNQPQHF. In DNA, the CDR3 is TGTGCCAGCAGGAGTCGAGGCAGGCGTCGGTCAAATCAGCCCCAGCATTTT.

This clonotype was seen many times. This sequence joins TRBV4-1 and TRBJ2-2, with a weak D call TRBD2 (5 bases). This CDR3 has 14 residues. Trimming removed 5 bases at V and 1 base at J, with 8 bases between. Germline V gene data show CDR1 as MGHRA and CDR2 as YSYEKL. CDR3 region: CASSGRENTGELFF. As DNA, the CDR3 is TGCGCCAGCAGCGGACGGGAGAACACCGGGGAGCTGTTTTTT.

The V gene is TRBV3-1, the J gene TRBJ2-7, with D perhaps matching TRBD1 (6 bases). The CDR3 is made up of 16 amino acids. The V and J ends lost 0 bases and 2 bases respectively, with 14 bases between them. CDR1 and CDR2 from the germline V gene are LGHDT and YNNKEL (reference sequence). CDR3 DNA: TGTGCCAGCAGCCAAGATAGGTTGGGACATCCCTACGAGCAGTACTTC. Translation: CASSQDRLGHPYEQYF.

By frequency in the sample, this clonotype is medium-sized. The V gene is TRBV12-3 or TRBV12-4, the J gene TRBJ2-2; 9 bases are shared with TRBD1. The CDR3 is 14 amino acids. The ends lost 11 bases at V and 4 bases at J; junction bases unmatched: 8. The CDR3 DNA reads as TGTGCCCCCCCAGGACAGGGGAGCACCGGGGAGCTGTTTTTT. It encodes CAPPGQGSTGELFF.

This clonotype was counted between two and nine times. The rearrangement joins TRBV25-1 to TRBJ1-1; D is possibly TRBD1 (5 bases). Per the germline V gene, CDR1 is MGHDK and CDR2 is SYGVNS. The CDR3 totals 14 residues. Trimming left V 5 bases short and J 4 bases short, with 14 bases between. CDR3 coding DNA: TGTGCCAGCAGTTTACAACTGGGGGGCACTGAAGCTTTCTTT. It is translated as CASSLQLGGTEAFF.

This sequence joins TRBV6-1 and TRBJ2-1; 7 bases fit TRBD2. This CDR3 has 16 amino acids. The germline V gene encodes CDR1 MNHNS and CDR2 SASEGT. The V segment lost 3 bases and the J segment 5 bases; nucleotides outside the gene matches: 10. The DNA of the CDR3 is TGTGCCAGCAGTGACCCCCTAGCGGACGACAACAATGAGCAGTTCTTC. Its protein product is CASSDPLADDNNEQFF.

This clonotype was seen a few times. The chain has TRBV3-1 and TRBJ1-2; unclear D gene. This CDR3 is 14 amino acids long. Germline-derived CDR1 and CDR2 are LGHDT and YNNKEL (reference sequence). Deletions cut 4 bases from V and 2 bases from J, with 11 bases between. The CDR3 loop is CASSPPLGNYGYTF. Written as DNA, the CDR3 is TGTGCCAGCAGCCCCCCCCTGGGAAACTATGGCTACACCTTC.

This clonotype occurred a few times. The CDR3 spells CASSNTDLNTEAFF. The CDR3 nucleotides are TGTGCCAGTAGTAACACAGACTTGAACACTGAAGCTTTCTTT. J is TRBJ1-1 and V is TRBV19, with unresolved D. V shed 4 bases and J shed 0 bases, with 9 bases lying between them. The V gene's germline CDR1 is LNHDA and CDR2 SQIVND (reference sequence). This CDR3 spans 14 amino acids.